This T cell receptor beta chain comes out of a study of cytomegalovirus exposure and HLA in healthy donors. Amplification used 60 Vbeta primers and 13 Jbeta primers. The protocol was immunoSEQ multiplex PCR, while the TCRdb copy is restricted to in-frame clones and leaves out a portion. The data show under 200,000 clones, approximately 80% seen once. The length of the CDR3 is 15 residues. Germline V gene lookup returns CDR1 SGHRS and CDR2 YFSETQ. Germline trimming cut 4 bases from V and 0 bases from J; bases unmatched to any gene: 5. Sequencing was carried out using PBMCs. This clonotype originated in a male donor in good health and CMV-seropositive. The rearrangement uses TRBV5-1 and TRBJ2-3, with 7 bases identical to TRBD2. CDR3 residues: CASSPTSSSTDTQYF. The CDR3 DNA follows: TGCGCCAGCAGCCCGACTAGCTCTAGCACAGATACGCAGTATTTT.